This record covers a single T cell receptor beta chain. Its antigen is unknown. No much larger clone is present one base from it, and per-base qualities are unavailable. These data are taken from a study of blood T cells in healthy people across ages (dated by TCRdb to the mid-2010s). A note on the overall study: Template switching captured roughly one uniquely barcoded TCR beta cDNA molecule per two T cells in model experiments. To track age-related changes in TCR beta repertoire diversity, the study relied on deep sequencing normalized with unique cDNA molecular identifiers. Four age groups were formed from the donors: young (average 16 years), middle-aged (approximately 42), aged (roughly 56) and long-lived (approximately 78). To avoid experimental bias, donors of different ages were randomly spread across the sequencing lanes. Two additional independent replicas of 1 million unique cDNA reads from the same blood draw were analyzed for two donors (one aged 18 to 30 and one aged 80 or older). Overall results and qualifications from the work: Total diversity estimates from one million sequenced T cells were considered lower bounds and underestimates. Because profiling used bulk unsorted PBMCs, naive and antigen-experienced compartments could not be compared conclusively. Because donor CMV infection status was unknown, age-related changes in expanded clonotypes were potentially confounded. Compared with the aged group, the long-lived group had more naive CD4+ T cells, fewer expanded clones and increased TCR diversity, suggesting age selection. There was a strong correlation between observed TCR beta diversity and the percentage of naive T cells measured by flow cytometry. Observed TCR beta diversity per million T cells fell roughly linearly with age, and a significant reduction was already apparent by age roughly 40.

The library was obtained by 5' RACE. The listed sequencing device is Illumina HiSeq 2500. A second PCR of about 7 to 12 cycles was run with a J-beta primer mix and a sample-barcoded 5' primer. A unique molecular identifier was introduced onto each TCR beta cDNA molecule by a template-switch 5' adaptor carrying 12 random nucleotides. Each sample yielded at least 2.5 million CDR3-containing paired-end reads. The Mint cDNA synthesis kit, primed by a TRBC-specific oligonucleotide, was used to synthesize first-strand cDNA from all RNA. All cDNA was treated with uracil-DNA glycosylase and then went through a first 18-cycle PCR with the universal primers M1SS and BC2_uni_R. Regarding the original processing steps: Each sample was normalized by randomly selecting 1 million high-quality reads, each carrying a distinct molecular identifier. Instead of being binned into consensus sequences, reads that shared molecular identifiers were thrown out. MiTCR, set to a Q25 quality threshold and the strictest error-elimination algorithm, was used for CDR3 identification, clonotype clustering and error correction. Lower-bound total TCR beta diversity was estimated with a nonparametric unseen species model using Euler transformation. Through fastp at Q25 and MiXCR, TCRdb rebuilt clones from the public reads, retaining in-frame beta chains. For every CDR3 protein sequence, its rows merge into one entry that carries the most common genes and DNA. TCRdb, not the authors, supplied the V and J calls. The sample includes about a million distinct CDR3 sequences, with roughly half observed a single time. About a fifth of the sample belongs to the ten largest clones.

Donors were a few dozen systemically healthy Caucasian individuals from Russia aged 6 to 90 years. Each donor gave approximately 10 milliliters of peripheral blood, collected into EDTA-treated Vacutainer tubes. Ficoll-Paque density-gradient centrifugation was used to isolate PBMCs, with at least 6.5 million per sample. Trizol reagent was used to extract total RNA from the PBMCs, yielding at least 6 micrograms per sample. For every donor, flow cytometry on a PBMC aliquot measured the percentage of naive CD45RAhigh/CD27high T cells. The CDR3 covers 13 residues, taking in both the cysteine and the phenylalanine. The read is trimmed to its CDR3 DNA, 39 bases read in frame from base 1. V loses 1 base, J loses 7 bases, and the germline ends lie 8 bases apart. The CDR1 and CDR2 encoded by the germline V gene (reference sequence) are LGHDT and YNNKEL.

Sequenced input: blood. The TCR originated in an older woman in good health. The chain was built from TRBV3-1 and TRBJ2-1, with no confident D gene call. The CDR3 here reads CASSQVEQNEQFF. The nucleotide sequence reads as follows: TGTGCCAGCAGCCAAGTCGAACAAAATGAGCAGTTCTTC.